A selection of T cell receptor beta chains follows, all from one sample in a study of PD-1 blockade in mismatch repair-deficient tumors. Generated by immunoSEQ multiplex PCR, the TCRdb table keeps only in-frame clones and is missing some. The sample lists tens of thousands of clones, 78% occurring once. Specimen: peripheral blood, collected 4 weeks after starting pembrolizumab. The source of these receptors is an adult with mismatch repair-deficient cancer. CDR3s include the opening cysteine and the closing phenylalanine or tryptophan. Fields, in order: J gene, D gene, clone size, V gene, CDR3 protein, CDR3 DNA. A D gene is named only where the DNA matches it firmly. Clone size, where shown, is once, few, many, or a class for clones that have expanded.

>TRBJ1-2|-|few|TRBV10-3
CAISEAGYYGYTF
TGTGCCATCAGTGAAGCCGGCTACTATGGCTACACCTTC
>TRBJ2-5|-|-|TRBV9
CASSARGQLGETQYF
TGTGCCAGCAGCGCCCGGGGCCAGCTCGGGGAGACCCAGTACTTC
>TRBJ1-3|-|-|TRBV6-5
CASRATNTIYF
TGTGCCAGCAGGGCTACAAACACCATATATTTT
>TRBJ2-3|-|-|TRBV4-1
CASSQGPSGTSTDTQYF
TGCGCCAGCAGCCAAGGTCCGAGCGGCACTAGCACAGATACGCAGTATTTT
>TRBJ2-7|TRBD2|-|TRBV2
CASRWGSLAGAPYEQYF
TGTGCCAGCAGATGGGGGTCACTAGCGGGAGCCCCCTACGAGCAGTACTTC
>TRBJ2-5|-|-|TRBV30
CAWSVGEPETQYF
TGTGCCTGGAGTGTCGGGGAGCCAGAGACCCAGTACTTC
>TRBJ2-7|TRBD1|-|TRBV19
CATTDRGEGEQYF
TGTGCCACCACGGACAGGGGTGAGGGCGAGCAGTACTTC
>TRBJ1-1|-|-|TRBV14
CASSYRDIGRGGTEAFF
TGTGCCAGCAGCTACCGGGACATAGGTCGGGGAGGCACTGAAGCTTTCTTT
>TRBJ1-4|TRBD1|-|TRBV29-1
CSVMSGTANEKLFF
TGCAGCGTGATGTCCGGGACAGCTAATGAAAAACTGTTTTTT
>TRBJ2-7|TRBD1|once|TRBV7-9
CASSGGTGPGGTYEQYF
TGTGCCAGCAGCGGAGGGACAGGACCTGGGGGTACCTACGAGCAGTACTTC
>TRBJ2-7|-|few|TRBV9
CASSVGGGPYEQYF
TGTGCCAGCAGCGTAGGGGGCGGACCCTACGAGCAGTACTTC
>TRBJ1-4|TRBD1|-|TRBV6-5
CASRPNRGEKLFF
TGTGCCAGCAGACCTAACAGGGGTGAAAAACTGTTTTTT
>TRBJ2-7|-|-|TRBV6-6
CASSYEGFDYEQYF
TGTGCCAGCAGTTACGAGGGGTTCGACTACGAGCAGTACTTC
>TRBJ2-3|TRBD2|-|TRBV27
CASSRTSGNPDTQYF
TGTGCCAGTTCCCGGACTAGCGGGAACCCAGATACGCAGTATTTT
>TRBJ1-2|TRBD1|-|TRBV6-4
CATQTGTFYGYTF
TGTGCCACCCAGACAGGGACCTTCTATGGCTACACCTTC
>TRBJ2-1|-|few|TRBV7-2
CASSPGGYNEQFF
TGTGCCAGCAGCCCCGGGGGCTACAATGAGCAGTTCTTC
>TRBJ2-3|-|-|TRBV7-3
CASSINTDTQYF
TGTGCCAGCAGCATCAACACAGATACGCAGTATTTT
>TRBJ2-7|-|few|TRBV28
CASSFFTRRRHYEQYF
TGTGCCAGCAGTTTCTTTACACGGAGAAGACACTACGAGCAGTACTTC
>TRBJ2-5|-|-|TRBV7-2
CASSRQGLETQYF
TGTGCCAGCAGCCGGCAGGGTTTAGAGACCCAGTACTTC
>TRBJ2-7|-|few|TRBV9
CASSVGPEGEGGEQYF
TGTGCCAGCAGCGTAGGCCCGGAGGGGGAGGGCGGGGAGCAGTACTTC
>TRBJ1-4|-|-|TRBV10-3
CAISAPGEKLFF
TGTGCCATCAGTGCCCCGGGGGAAAAACTGTTTTTT
>TRBJ2-5|TRBD2|-|TRBV4-3
CASSQGTSGTLETQYF
TGCGCCAGCAGCCAAGGGACTAGCGGGACGTTAGAGACCCAGTACTTC
>TRBJ2-7|TRBD1|few|TRBV5-5
CASSPGGQTYEQYF
TGTGCCAGCAGCCCTGGGGGACAGACCTACGAGCAGTACTTC
>TRBJ2-7|-|few|TRBV7-9
CASSPGYPYEQYF
TGTGCCAGCAGCCCGGGATACCCCTACGAGCAGTACTTC
>TRBJ1-3|-|medium-sized|TRBV4-2
CASSQEQGNTIYF
TGTGCCAGCAGCCAAGAACAGGGAAACACCATATATTTT
>TRBJ1-1|TRBD1|-|TRBV7-6
CATQTLGDSGNTEAFF
TGTGCCACACAAACCCTTGGGGACAGCGGTAACACTGAAGCTTTCTTT
>TRBJ1-2|-|few|TRBV6-4
CASSLDSGYGYTF
TGTGCCAGCAGCCTGGACAGTGGCTATGGCTACACCTTC
>TRBJ2-3|-|-|TRBV11-3
CASSMVGSTDTQYF
TGTGCCAGCAGTATGGTGGGGAGCACAGATACGCAGTATTTT
>TRBJ2-2|TRBD1|-|TRBV10-3
CAIRPSNSGGSGGELFF
TGTGCCATCAGACCCAGTAACTCAGGGGGCAGTGGCGGGGAGCTGTTTTTT
>TRBJ2-7|TRBD1|few|TRBV7-3
CASSPDRGLGGEQYF
TGTGCCAGCAGCCCGGACAGGGGGCTGGGGGGTGAGCAGTACTTC
>TRBJ2-6|-|-|TRBV7-3
CASSLGAGGANVLTF
TGTGCCAGCAGCTTGGGGGCCGGTGGGGCCAACGTCCTGACTTTC
>TRBJ1-2|TRBD1|-|TRBV5-1
CASSLAVGGADYGYTF
TGCGCCAGCAGCTTGGCTGTAGGGGGCGCTGACTATGGCTACACCTTC
>TRBJ1-3|TRBD1|-|TRBV5-1
CASSSAGGQGNTIYF
TGCGCCAGCAGCTCAGCAGGGGGGCAAGGAAACACCATATATTTT
>TRBJ2-1|TRBD2|-|TRBV30
CAWTLGLAASRSEQFF
TGTGCCTGGACCCTAGGACTAGCGGCCTCTAGAAGTGAGCAGTTCTTC
>TRBJ1-2|TRBD1|-|TRBV6-6
CASSLGQDDYGYTF
TGTGCCAGCAGCCTCGGACAGGACGACTATGGCTACACCTTC
>TRBJ1-2|-|-|TRBV9
CASSLNYGYTF
TGTGCCAGCAGCTTGAACTATGGCTACACCTTC